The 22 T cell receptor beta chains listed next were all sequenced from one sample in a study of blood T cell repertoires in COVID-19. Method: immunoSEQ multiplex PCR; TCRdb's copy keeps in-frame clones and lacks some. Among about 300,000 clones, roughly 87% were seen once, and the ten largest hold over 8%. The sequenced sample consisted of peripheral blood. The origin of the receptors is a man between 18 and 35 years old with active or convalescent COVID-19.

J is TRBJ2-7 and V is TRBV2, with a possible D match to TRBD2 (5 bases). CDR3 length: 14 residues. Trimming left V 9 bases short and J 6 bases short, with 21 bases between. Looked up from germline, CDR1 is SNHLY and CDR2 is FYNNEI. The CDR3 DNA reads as TGTGCCAGTATACCGGGATCCCTCCCCTCCGAGCAGTACTTC. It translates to CASIPGSLPSEQYF.

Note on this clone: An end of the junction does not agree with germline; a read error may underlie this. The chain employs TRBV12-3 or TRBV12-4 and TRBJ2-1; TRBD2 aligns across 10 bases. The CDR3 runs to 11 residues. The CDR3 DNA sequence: TGTGCCAGCAGTATAGCGGGGGGTAAGTTCTTC. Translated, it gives CASSIAGGKFF.

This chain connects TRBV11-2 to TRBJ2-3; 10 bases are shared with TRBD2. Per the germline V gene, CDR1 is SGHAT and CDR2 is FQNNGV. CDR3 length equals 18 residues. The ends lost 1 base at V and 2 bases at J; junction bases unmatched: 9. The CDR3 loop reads CASSLAASGGRNTDTQYF. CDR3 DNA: TGTGCCAGCAGCTTAGCGGCTAGCGGGGGCCGAAACACAGATACGCAGTATTTT.

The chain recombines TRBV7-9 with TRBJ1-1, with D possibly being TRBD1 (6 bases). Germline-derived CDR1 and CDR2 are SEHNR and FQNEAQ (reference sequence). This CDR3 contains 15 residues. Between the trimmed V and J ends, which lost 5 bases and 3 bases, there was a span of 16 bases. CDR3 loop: CASSPRGQIDTEAFF. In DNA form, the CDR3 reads TGTGCCAGCAGCCCACGAGGACAGATCGACACTGAAGCTTTCTTT.

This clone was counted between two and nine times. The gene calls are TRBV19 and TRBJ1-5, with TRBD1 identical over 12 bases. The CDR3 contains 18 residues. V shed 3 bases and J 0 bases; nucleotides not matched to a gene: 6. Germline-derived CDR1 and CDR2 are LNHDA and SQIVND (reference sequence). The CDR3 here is CASSIPGQGAYSNQPQHF. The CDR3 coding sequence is TGTGCCAGTAGTATCCCGGGACAGGGGGCTTATAGCAATCAGCCCCAGCATTTT.

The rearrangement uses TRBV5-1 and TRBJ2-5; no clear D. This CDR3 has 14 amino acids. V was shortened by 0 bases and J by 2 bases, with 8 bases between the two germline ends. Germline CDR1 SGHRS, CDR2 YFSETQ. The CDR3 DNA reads TGCGCCAGCAGCTTGGAGATGGCTCAAGAGACCCAGTACTTC. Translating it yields CASSLEMAQETQYF.

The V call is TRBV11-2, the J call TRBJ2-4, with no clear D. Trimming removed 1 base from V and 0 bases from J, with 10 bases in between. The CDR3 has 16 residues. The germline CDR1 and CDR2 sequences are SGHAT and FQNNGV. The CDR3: CASSLVGTLAKNIQYF. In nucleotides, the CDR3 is TGTGCCAGCAGCTTAGTTGGCACCCTAGCCAAAAACATTCAGTACTTC.

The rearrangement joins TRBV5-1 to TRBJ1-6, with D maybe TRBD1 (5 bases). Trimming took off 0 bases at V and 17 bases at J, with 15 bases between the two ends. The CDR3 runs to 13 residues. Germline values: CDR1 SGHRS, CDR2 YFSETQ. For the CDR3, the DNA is TGCGCCAGCAGCTTGGTTAAGGGGTCTGGTGTCCACTTT. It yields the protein CASSLVKGSGVHF.

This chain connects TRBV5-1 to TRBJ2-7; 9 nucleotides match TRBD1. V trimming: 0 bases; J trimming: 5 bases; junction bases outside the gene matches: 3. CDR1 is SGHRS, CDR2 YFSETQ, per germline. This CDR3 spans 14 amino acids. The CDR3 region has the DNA TGCGCCAGCAGCTTGGACAGGGGGCCCCACGAGCAGTACTTC. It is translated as CASSLDRGPHEQYF.

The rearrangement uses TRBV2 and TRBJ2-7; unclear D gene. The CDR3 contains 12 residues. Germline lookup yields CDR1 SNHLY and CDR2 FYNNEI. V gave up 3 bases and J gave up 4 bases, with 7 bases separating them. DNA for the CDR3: TGTGCCAGCAGTGACCTTCCTTACGAGCAGTACTTC. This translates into CASSDLPYEQYF.

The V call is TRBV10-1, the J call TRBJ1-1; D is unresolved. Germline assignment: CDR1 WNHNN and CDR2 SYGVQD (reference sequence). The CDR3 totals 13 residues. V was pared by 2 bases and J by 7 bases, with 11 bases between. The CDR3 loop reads CASSEGYSGEAFF. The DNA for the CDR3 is TGCGCCAGCAGTGAGGGGTATTCGGGTGAAGCTTTCTTT.

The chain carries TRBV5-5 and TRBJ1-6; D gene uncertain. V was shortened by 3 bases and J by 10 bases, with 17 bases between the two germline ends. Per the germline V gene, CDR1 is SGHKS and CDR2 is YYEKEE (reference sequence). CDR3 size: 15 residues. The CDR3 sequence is CASSSAGGDGSPLHF. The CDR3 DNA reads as TGTGCCAGCAGCTCGGCGGGTGGGGATGGGTCACCCCTCCACTTT.

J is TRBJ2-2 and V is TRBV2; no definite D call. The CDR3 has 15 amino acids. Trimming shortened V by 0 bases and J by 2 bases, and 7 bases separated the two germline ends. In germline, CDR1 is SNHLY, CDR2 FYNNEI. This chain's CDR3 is CASSEAPRNTGELFF. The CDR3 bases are TGTGCCAGCAGTGAAGCTCCTAGAAACACCGGGGAGCTGTTTTTT.

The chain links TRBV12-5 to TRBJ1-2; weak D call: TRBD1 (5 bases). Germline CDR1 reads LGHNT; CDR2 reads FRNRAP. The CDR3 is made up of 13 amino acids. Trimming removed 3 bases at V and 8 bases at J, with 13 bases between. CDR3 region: CASGFPQGRGYTF. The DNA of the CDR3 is TGTGCTAGTGGTTTCCCCCAGGGAAGAGGCTACACCTTC.

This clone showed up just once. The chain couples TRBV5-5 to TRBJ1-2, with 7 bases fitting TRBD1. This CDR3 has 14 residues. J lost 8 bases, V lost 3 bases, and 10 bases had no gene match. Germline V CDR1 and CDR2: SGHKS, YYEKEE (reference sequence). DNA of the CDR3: TGTGCCAGCAGCTCCGACAGGGTGGTGGACGGCTACACCTTC. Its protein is CASSSDRVVDGYTF.

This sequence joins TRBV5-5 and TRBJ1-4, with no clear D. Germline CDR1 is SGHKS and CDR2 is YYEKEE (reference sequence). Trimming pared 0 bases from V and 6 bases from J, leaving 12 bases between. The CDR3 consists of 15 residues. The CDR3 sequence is CASSLVLEPYEKLFF. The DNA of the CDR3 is TGTGCCAGCAGCTTGGTTCTTGAGCCCTATGAAAAACTGTTTTTT.

This chain's CDR3 is CASSTGTLSYGYTF. The CDR3 nucleotides are TGTGCCAGCAGTACAGGTACCCTTAGCTATGGCTACACCTTC. The chain couples TRBV2 to TRBJ1-2; tentative D call: TRBD1 (5 bases). The V end was cut by 5 bases, the J end by 4 bases, with 14 bases between. Germline assignment: CDR1 SNHLY and CDR2 FYNNEI. This CDR3 is built from 14 residues.

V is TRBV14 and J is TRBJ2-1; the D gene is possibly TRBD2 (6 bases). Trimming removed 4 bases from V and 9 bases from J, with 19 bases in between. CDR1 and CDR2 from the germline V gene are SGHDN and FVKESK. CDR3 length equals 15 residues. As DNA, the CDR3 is TGTGCCAGCAGCCGGCCAGCGGTGGCGGGGCCTGAGCAGTTCTTC. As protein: CASSRPAVAGPEQFF.

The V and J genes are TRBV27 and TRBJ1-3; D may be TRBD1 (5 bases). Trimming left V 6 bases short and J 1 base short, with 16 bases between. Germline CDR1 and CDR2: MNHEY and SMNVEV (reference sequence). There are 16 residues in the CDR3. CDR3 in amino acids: CASSLTQASSGNTIYF. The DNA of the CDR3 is TGTGCCAGCAGCCTAACACAGGCTTCGTCTGGAAACACCATATATTTT.

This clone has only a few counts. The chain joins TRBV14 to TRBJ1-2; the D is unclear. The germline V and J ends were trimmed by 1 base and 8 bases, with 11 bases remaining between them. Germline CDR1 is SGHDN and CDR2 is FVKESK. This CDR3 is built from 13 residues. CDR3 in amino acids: CASSQANKEGYTF. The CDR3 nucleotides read TGTGCCAGCAGCCAAGCTAATAAGGAGGGCTACACCTTC. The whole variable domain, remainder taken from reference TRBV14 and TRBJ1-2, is EAGVTQFPSHSVIEKGQTVTLRCDPISGHDNLYWYRRVMGKEIKFLLHFVKESKQDESGMPNNRFLAERTGGTYSTLKVQPAELEDSGVYFCASSQANKEGYTFGSGTRLTVV.

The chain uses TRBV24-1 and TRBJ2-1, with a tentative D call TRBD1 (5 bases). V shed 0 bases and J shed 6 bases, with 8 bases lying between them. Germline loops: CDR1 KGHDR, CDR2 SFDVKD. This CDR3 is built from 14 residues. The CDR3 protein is CATSDLSRGNEQFF. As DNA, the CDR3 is TGTGCCACCAGTGATTTGAGTAGGGGCAATGAGCAGTTCTTC.

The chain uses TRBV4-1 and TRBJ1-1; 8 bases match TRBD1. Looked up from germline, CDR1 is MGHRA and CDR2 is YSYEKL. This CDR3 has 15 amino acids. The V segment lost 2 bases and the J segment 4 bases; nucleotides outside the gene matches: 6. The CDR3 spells CASSQLQGVGTEAFF. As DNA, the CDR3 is TGCGCCAGCAGCCAACTACAGGGGGTCGGCACTGAAGCTTTCTTT.